This T cell receptor (beta chain) was recovered during a study of shared clonotypes between healthy human individuals. CDR1 is SGHVS, CDR2 FNYEAQ, per germline. V lost 3 bases to trimming and J lost 1 base; unmatched junction nucleotides: 7. The CDR3 is 16 amino acids. All the donors were Caucasian adults who lived in Nashville, Tennessee. Concerning this clone: Its antigen is still unknown.

Findings and limits, study-wide: Shared across a few donors were around 5% of the naive CD4 clonotypes. Incompleteness in sorted-subset sequencing, despite large depth, was shown by rarefaction.

Genomic DNA from each subset was divided evenly over several immunoSEQ plates. Produced via immunoSEQ multiplex PCR; TCRdb's table is partial and in-frame only. The sample records 2.5 million or so clones, just over 90% being singletons. The clonotype was recovered from a young man in good health. Sequencing was performed on naive CD4+ T cells sorted from blood. Subset defined: CD45RA+ positively selected. This rearrangement joins TRBV7-6 to TRBJ2-5, with 8 bases lining up with TRBD1. As DNA, the CDR3 is TGTGCCAGCAGCTTGGCCCCGACAGGGGTCCAAGAGACCCAGTACTTC. Translating it yields CASSLAPTGVQETQYF.